The T cell receptor (beta chain) under discussion was sequenced for a study of blood T cell repertoires in COVID-19. Method: immunoSEQ multiplex PCR; TCRdb's copy keeps in-frame clones and lacks some. The sample comprises around 200,000 clones, over 65% of which are singletons, and 15% to 20% rests with the top ten. The CDR3 runs 13 residues. The V and J ends lost 7 bases and 2 bases respectively, with 12 bases between them. Per germline, CDR1 SQVTM and CDR2 ANQGSEA. The specimen sequenced was peripheral blood. J is TRBJ2-1 and V is TRBV29-1; D possibly corresponds to TRBD1 (7 bases). This clonotype was sampled from a person aged 70 to 85 with COVID-19, enrolled during active disease. CDR3 nucleotides: TGCAGCGCCAGGGGGGCAGCCTACAATGAGCAGTTCTTC. Translating it yields CSARGAAYNEQFF.